This T cell receptor (beta chain) was captured by sequencing in a study of neurological immune-mediated disorders. The V gene end was trimmed by 6 bases and the J gene end by 2 bases; junction bases not matched to a gene: 7. The CDR3 runs to 17 residues. Germline V CDR1 and CDR2: SGHTA, FQGTGA. This clonotype came up many times. Its antigen is unidentified. The study built sorted libraries from around 1 million CD4+ or CD8+ T cells. Study outcomes and limitations: HTLV-1-associated myelopathy displayed the greatest TCR clonal expansion, and multiple sclerosis exhibited the smallest, lower than that of healthy controls.

5'RACE with 10-nucleotide random UMIs generated the cDNA. TCRdb reprocessed the 5' RACE reads with MiXCR, giving one entry per CDR3 protein. The profile shows roughly 16,000 distinct CDR3 sequences, approximately 9.1% of them singletons. The sequenced sample consisted of CD8+ T cells from blood. The V and J genes are TRBV7-3 and TRBJ2-2, with 12 nucleotides matching TRBD2. This clonotype was sampled from a man aged 45 to 65 in good health. CDR3 DNA sequence: TGTGCCAGCAGTCCTAGACTAGCGGGAGTAAACACCGGGGAGCTGTTTTTT. Its protein product is CASSPRLAGVNTGELFF.